This TCR beta chain was profiled in a study of Graves' ophthalmopathy and Graves' hyperthyroidism. Study-wide findings and caveats: Sensitivity reached 85% to 90% and specificity roughly 76% for a 13-signature model separating ophthalmopathy from stable hyperthyroidism. Progression of ophthalmopathy was predicted by the model with about 67% sensitivity and under 75% specificity. Blood shared most expanded thyroid clonotypes above 0.001 frequency.

RNA transcripts were the source from which TCR beta CDR3 regions were amplified. Second-round multiplex PCR came after first-round RT-PCR with HTBI primers. TCRdb reanalysed the multiplex PCR reads using MiXCR and keeps one entry per CDR3 protein. The sample has about 600,000 distinct CDR3 sequences; roughly 40% are singletons. On this clonotype: Its target is unknown.

Patients in the hyperthyroidism group, adults aged 18 to 65, were newly diagnosed, under 2 months' duration. The clonotype originates from an adult man with Graves' hyperthyroidism. Material: peripheral blood or thyroid tissue (not recorded which).

The CDR3 is CSVDGELFF. CDR3 DNA sequence: TGCAGCGTTGATGGGGAGCTGTTTTTT. The chain links TRBV29-1 to TRBJ2-2; D call uncertain. V lost 3 bases and J 8 bases, leaving 1 base between the germline ends. This CDR3 has 9 residues. CDR1 is SQVTM, CDR2 ANQGSEA, per germline.